These 8 T cell receptor beta chains came from one sample sequenced in a study of cytomegalovirus exposure and HLA in healthy donors. In the PCR, 60 Vbeta and 13 Jbeta primers were used. Assay: immunoSEQ multiplex PCR; the TCRdb copy retains only in-frame clones and omits some. This sample carries about 190,000 clones, around 84% of them seen once, and the ten largest clones take roughly 1.7%. The sample comprised PBMCs. The receptors come from a woman under 30 in good health and CMV-seronegative.

The chain recombines TRBV6-1 with TRBJ1-5; D may be TRBD1 (6 bases). In germline, CDR1 is MNHNS, CDR2 SASEGT. The V and J ends lost 4 bases and 2 bases respectively, with 9 bases between them. This CDR3 is built from 14 residues. Here the CDR3 reads CASSVSGGNQPQHF. In nucleotides, the CDR3 is TGTGCCAGCAGTGTTTCAGGGGGCAATCAGCCCCAGCATTTT.

This chain connects TRBV4-2 to TRBJ1-6, with D unclear. Germline loops: CDR1 LGHNA, CDR2 YNFKEQ. The germline V and J ends were trimmed by 0 bases and 14 bases, with 8 bases remaining between them. This CDR3 contains 12 residues. The chain's CDR3 is CASSQDGRTLHF. CDR3 nucleotide sequence: TGTGCCAGCAGCCAAGATGGCAGAACCCTCCACTTT.

The chain is built from TRBV7-2 and TRBJ2-1; 10 bases fit TRBD2. Per the germline V gene, CDR1 is SGHTA and CDR2 is FQGNSA. The junction had 10 bases not matched to a gene; V was cut back by 5 bases and J by 9 bases. This CDR3 spans 15 amino acids. The CDR3 DNA follows: TGTGCCAGCAGCCCCCTAGCGGGAGATCATATTGAGCAGTTCTTC. It codes for CASSPLAGDHIEQFF.

The chain uses TRBV5-1 and TRBJ2-7; 9 positions agree with TRBD1. CDR1 and CDR2 from the germline V gene are SGHRS and YFSETQ. This CDR3 contains 14 residues. The V segment lost 4 bases and the J segment 5 bases; nucleotides outside the gene matches: 7. This CDR3 reads CASSRSGQGNEQYF. DNA for the CDR3: TGCGCCAGCAGCCGATCGGGACAGGGAAACGAGCAGTACTTC. Full variable domain (missing parts from reference TRBV5-1 and TRBJ2-7): KAGVTQTPRYLIKTRGQQVTLSCSPISGHRSVSWYQQTPGQGLQFLFEYFSETQRNKGNFPGRFSGRQFSNSRSEMNVSTLELGDSALYLCASSRSGQGNEQYFGPGTRLTVT.

This clone appeared a few times. This chain connects TRBV29-1 to TRBJ1-2; D is perhaps TRBD1 (5 bases). The V end was cut by 3 bases, the J end by 8 bases, with 16 bases between. The CDR3 is 13 residues long. Germline V gives CDR1 SQVTM, CDR2 ANQGSEA. The CDR3 DNA reads as TGCAGCGTTGATCGTCGCGCAGGGCGAGGCTACACCTTC. Translation: CSVDRRAGRGYTF.

The V call is TRBV10-2, the J call TRBJ1-5; 7 bases agree with TRBD1. This CDR3 is 15 amino acids long. J gave up 3 bases and V 7 bases, and 9 bases lay outside the gene matches. CDR1 is WSHSY, CDR2 SAAADI, per germline. Here the CDR3 DNA reads TGCGCCAGCACCCCTGTGGGACAGCCCAATCAGCCCCAGCATTTT. This sequence encodes CASTPVGQPNQPQHF.

This chain links TRBV6-1 with TRBJ2-7, with a possible D match to TRBD1 (6 bases). This CDR3 has 13 residues. V lost 5 bases, J lost 2 bases, and 10 bases lay in between. Germline V gene lookup returns CDR1 MNHNS and CDR2 SASEGT. The CDR3 sequence is CASSSDSPYEQYF. CDR3 in DNA: TGTGCCAGCAGTTCGGACAGCCCCTACGAGCAGTACTTC.

In this sample, this clone turned up a few times. This chain joins TRBV5-4 and TRBJ2-3; TRBD2 matches at 12 bases. Looked up from germline, CDR1 is SGHNT and CDR2 is YYREEE (reference sequence). V shed 4 bases, J shed 1 base, and the junction held 7 bases outside the gene matches. CDR3 length equals 17 residues. The CDR3 spells CASSLTRTSGGTDTQYF. Here the CDR3 DNA reads TGTGCCAGCAGCCTGACTAGGACTAGCGGGGGCACAGATACGCAGTATTTT.